This is a list of T cell receptor beta chains from one sample in a study of T-cell reconstitution after alpha-beta-depleted transplantation in children. One entry per CDR3 protein results from TCRdb running MiXCR on the PCR reads. The top ten clones hold approximately 1% of a sample with hundreds of thousands of distinct CDR3 sequences, 15% to 20% of them seen once. Here the sequenced sample was PBMCs from the stem cell graft donor, taken from the stem cell graft. The receptors derive from a human donor who donated a stem cell graft to a child with acute myeloid leukemia. Both conserved end residues are part of each CDR3. Each record gives: V gene, CDR3 protein.

TRBV12-3/TRBV12-4,CASRAGTHRLGEAFF
TRBV3-1,CASSQEVNKGYEAFF
TRBV20-1,CSAQGTLSSYEQYF
TRBV20-1,CSALTSGLAKNIQYF
TRBV5-1,CASSIRTSGAYNEQFF
TRBV30,CAWSTLVGGNEQFF
TRBV30,CAWSVYREGYTF
TRBV5-1,CASSLRLAGGSEQFF
TRBV6-1,CASSEPLRGQLQYF
TRBV15,CATSRELPFPGQSGANVLTF
TRBV29-1,CSVEAGDYGYTF
TRBV7-9,CASSSSEETQYF
TRBV20-1,CSARAGQGRNQPQHF
TRBV20-1,CSARLGGEKLFF
TRBV29-1,CSVGVQFF
TRBV5-4,CASSLARVLGLAGVQETQYF
TRBV28,CASTLGQVRSPLHF
TRBV20-1,CSARLRAGAFF
TRBV7-9,CASSLRGLTGELFF
TRBV7-9,CASSLGGRAKSEQYF
TRBV4-3,CASSPRTSAVETQYF
TRBV29-1,CSVVGSSYNEQFF
TRBV15,CATSRDLRAGGAGNYGYTF
TRBV20-1,CSARLGAGITDTQYF
TRBV20-1,CSARDEGTSFGELFF
TRBV12-3/TRBV12-4,CASRLRAPGANVLTF
TRBV28,CASSPPGGALYGYTF
TRBV18,CASSPTGQRYEQYF
TRBV28,CASSPATGLKIQYF
TRBV25-1,CASSEEYANTEAFF
TRBV12-3/TRBV12-4,CASTIQAKEDGYTF
TRBV2,CASSGRGRDEQFF
TRBV29-1,CSVEGPNREKTYNEQFF
TRBV18,CASSPRQGREETQYF
TRBV29-1,CSVEGQGNTEAFF
TRBV20-1,CSAPLFGGSSYNEQFF